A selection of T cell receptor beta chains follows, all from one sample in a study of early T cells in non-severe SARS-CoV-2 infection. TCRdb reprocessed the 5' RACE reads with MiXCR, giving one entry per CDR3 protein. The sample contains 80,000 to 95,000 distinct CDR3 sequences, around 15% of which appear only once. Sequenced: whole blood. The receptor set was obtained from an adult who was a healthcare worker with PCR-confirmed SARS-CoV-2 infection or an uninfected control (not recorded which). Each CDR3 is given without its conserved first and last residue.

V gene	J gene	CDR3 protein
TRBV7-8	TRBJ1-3	ASSFPGNIIY
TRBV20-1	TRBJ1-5	SAIDGTSNQPQH
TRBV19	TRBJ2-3	ASSPTGYADTQY
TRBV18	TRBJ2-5	ASSPPTDGETQY
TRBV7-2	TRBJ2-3	ASSSVGLAADTQY
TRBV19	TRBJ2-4	ASSTRGRSAKNIQY
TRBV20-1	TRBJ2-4	SATRQGLELAKNIQY
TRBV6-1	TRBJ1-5	ASSQGQPNQPQH
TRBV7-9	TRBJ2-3	ASSTTGSGADTQY
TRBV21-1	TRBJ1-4	ASSKGPDKEKLF
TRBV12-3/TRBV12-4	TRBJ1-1	ASRRDGLTEAF
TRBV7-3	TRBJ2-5	ASSPTGRVGETQY
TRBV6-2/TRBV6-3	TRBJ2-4	ASSYGQAVAKNIQY
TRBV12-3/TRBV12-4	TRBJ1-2	ASTGMGGYT
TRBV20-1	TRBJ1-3	SASTGSGNTIY
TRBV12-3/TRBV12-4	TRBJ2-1	ASSPGGHDGGNEQF
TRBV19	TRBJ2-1	ASSLRTGRNEQF
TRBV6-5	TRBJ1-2	ASSYTHLDYGYT